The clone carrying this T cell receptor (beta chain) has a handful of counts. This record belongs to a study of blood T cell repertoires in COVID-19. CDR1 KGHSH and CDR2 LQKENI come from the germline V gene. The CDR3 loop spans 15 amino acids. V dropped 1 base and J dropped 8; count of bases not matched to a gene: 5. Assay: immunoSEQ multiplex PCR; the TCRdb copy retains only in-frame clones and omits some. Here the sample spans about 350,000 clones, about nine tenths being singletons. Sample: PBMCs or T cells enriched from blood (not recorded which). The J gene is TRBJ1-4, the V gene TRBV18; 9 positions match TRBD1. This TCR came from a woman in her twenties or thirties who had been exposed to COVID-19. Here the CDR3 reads CASSPQQGAWEKLFF. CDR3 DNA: TGTGCCAGCTCACCACAACAGGGGGCCTGGGAAAAACTGTTTTTT.